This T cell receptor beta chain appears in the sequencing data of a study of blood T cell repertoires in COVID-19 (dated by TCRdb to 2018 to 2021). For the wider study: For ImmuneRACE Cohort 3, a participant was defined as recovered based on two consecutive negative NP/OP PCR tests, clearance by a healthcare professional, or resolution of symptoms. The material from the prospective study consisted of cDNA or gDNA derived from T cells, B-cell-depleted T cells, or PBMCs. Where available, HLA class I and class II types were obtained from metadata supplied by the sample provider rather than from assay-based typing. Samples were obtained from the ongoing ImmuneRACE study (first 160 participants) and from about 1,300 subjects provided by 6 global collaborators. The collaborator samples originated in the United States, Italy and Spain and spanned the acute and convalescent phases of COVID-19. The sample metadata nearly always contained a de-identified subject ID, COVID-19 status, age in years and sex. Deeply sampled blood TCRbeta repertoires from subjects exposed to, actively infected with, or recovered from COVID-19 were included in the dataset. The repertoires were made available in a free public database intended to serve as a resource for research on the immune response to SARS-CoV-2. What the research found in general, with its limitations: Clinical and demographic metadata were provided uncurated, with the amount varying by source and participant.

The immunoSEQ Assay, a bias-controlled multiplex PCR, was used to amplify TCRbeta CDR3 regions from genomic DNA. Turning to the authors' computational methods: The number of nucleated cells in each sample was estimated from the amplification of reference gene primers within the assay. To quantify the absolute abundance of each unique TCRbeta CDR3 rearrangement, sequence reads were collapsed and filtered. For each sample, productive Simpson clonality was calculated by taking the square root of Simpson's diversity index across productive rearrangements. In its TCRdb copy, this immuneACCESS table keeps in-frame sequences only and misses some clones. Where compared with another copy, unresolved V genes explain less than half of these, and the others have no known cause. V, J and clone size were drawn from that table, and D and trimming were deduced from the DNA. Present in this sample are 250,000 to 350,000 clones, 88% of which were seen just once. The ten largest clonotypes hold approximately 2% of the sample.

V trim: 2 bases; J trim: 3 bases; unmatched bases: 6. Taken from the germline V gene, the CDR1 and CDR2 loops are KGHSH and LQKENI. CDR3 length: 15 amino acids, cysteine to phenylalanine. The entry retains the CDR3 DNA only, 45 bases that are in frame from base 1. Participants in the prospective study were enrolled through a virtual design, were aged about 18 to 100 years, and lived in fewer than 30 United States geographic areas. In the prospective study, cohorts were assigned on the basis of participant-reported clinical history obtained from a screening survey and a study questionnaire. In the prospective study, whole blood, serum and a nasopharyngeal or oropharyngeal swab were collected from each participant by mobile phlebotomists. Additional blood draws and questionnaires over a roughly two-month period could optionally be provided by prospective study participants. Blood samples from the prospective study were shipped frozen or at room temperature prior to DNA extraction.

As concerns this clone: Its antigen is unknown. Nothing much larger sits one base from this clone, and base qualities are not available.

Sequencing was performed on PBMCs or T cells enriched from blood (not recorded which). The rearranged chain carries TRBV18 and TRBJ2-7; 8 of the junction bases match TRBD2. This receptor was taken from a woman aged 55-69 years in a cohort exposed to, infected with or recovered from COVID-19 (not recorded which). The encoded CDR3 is CASSPTGTRIYEQYF. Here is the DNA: TGTGCCAGCTCACCAACAGGGACTAGGATCTACGAGCAGTACTTC.